The T cell receptor (beta chain) under discussion was sequenced for a study of regulatory T cells in long-lasting Graves disease. Study observations and caveats: It is possible that accuracy was reduced by the small size of the sample. Those with persistent Graves' had less TCR diversity than newly diagnosed patients.

Relying on iRepertoire HTBI primers and Arm-PCR of CDR3 regions, the team built TCR beta libraries. TCRdb passed the multiplex PCR reads through MiXCR, listing each CDR3 protein once. The table shows 350,000 to 500,000 distinct CDR3 sequences, with over 20% occurring only once. This clonotype was seen more than once but under ten times. Its antigen is undetermined. The sample's time point: persistent/refractory GD, antithyroid drugs over 5 years with positive TRAb. With RNA extracted from PBMCs as input, the TCR library was made. Blood from the periphery, approximately 10 milliliters in all, was drawn into EDTA tubes. The origin of this receptor is a female donor with Graves disease. The sequences come from peripheral blood mononuclear cells (PBMCs), collected when the disease was refractory, from a patient treated with antithyroid drugs.

The CDR3, as DNA: TGTGCCAGCAGCTCCGACAGTATGCCGAATCAGCCCCAGCATTTT. This translates into CASSSDSMPNQPQHF. The J gene is TRBJ1-5, the V gene TRBV7-2, with D possibly being TRBD1 (5 bases). The germline V gene encodes CDR1 SGHTA and CDR2 FQGNSA. Trimming left V 4 bases short and J 4 bases short, with 14 bases between. The CDR3 has 15 amino acids.